A single sample gave rise to the 18 T cell receptor beta chains below, sequenced in a study of technical replicates of blood from four donors. The table came from immunoSEQ multiplex PCR; TCRdb's copy has only in-frame clones and leaves some out. In the table there are fewer than 90,000 clones, around 92% of which are singletons. The material sequenced was T cells isolated from PBMCs. These receptors were obtained from a human donor in good health.

This clone was counted between two and nine times. The chain has TRBV19 and TRBJ1-5; 8 bases map to TRBD1. Germline CDR1 LNHDA, CDR2 SQIVND (reference sequence). This CDR3 has 13 residues. The J segment lost 7 bases and the V segment lost 5 bases, leaving 4 bases of the junction unmatched. CDR3 protein: CASSPGQGQPQHF. As DNA, the CDR3 is TGTGCCAGTAGTCCAGGACAGGGCCAGCCCCAGCATTTT.

The CDR3 loop is CASTQSAGRYNEQFF. The CDR3, as DNA: TGTGCCAGCACCCAAAGCGCGGGGCGGTACAATGAGCAGTTCTTC. The V gene is TRBV25-1, the J gene TRBJ2-1; D perhaps matches TRBD2 (6 bases). Germline CDR1 is MGHDK and CDR2 is SYGVNS. This CDR3 comprises 15 residues. Deletions cut 7 bases from V and 4 bases from J, with 17 bases between.

The chain is built from TRBV11-2 and TRBJ2-1; no clear D. Germline V gene data show CDR1 as SGHAT and CDR2 as FQNNGV. The CDR3 is 12 residues long. V was clipped by 5 bases and J by 9 bases, with 11 bases between them. In nucleotides, the CDR3 is TGTGCCAGCAGCGGGTCTGGGCCTGAGCAGTTCTTC. Translating gives CASSGSGPEQFF.

The chain combines TRBV18 with TRBJ2-1, with D tentatively TRBD2 (7 bases). V shed 2 bases and J shed 3 bases, with 14 bases lying between them. Germline V gene data show CDR1 as KGHSH and CDR2 as LQKENI. The CDR3 loop spans 16 amino acids. In DNA form, the CDR3 reads TGTGCCAGCTCACCAGTCAGAGGGGGGGTCTACAATGAGCAGTTCTTC. Translated: CASSPVRGGVYNEQFF.

The chain recombines TRBV11-3 with TRBJ2-3; 11 bases map to TRBD2. Germline V gives CDR1 SGHNT, CDR2 YENEEA. The CDR3 totals 15 residues. Trimming took 5 bases from V and 3 from J; bases not matched to a gene: 4. The CDR3 DNA is TGTGCCAGCAGCCGCCTAGCGGGAGGTACAGATACGCAGTATTTT. It translates to CASSRLAGGTDTQYF.

This CDR3 is CASGANTEAFF. Written as DNA, the CDR3 is TGCGCCAGCGGAGCGAACACTGAAGCTTTCTTT. The chain joins TRBV5-1 to TRBJ1-1; D gene unclear. Per the germline V gene, CDR1 is SGHRS and CDR2 is YFSETQ. Trimming shortened V by 7 bases and J by 1 base, and 5 bases separated the two germline ends. CDR3 length: 11 residues.

This chain connects TRBV19 to TRBJ1-4; TRBD1 aligns across 8 bases. Germline trimming cut 6 bases from V and 5 bases from J; bases unmatched to any gene: 11. In germline, CDR1 is LNHDA, CDR2 SQIVND (reference sequence). There are 16 residues in the CDR3. CDR3 in DNA: TGTGCCAGTAGAGTGACGCAGGGGGCAGAAAATGAAAAACTGTTTTTT. Translating it yields CASRVTQGAENEKLFF.

J is TRBJ2-1 and V is TRBV6-5, with D perhaps matching TRBD2 (6 bases). Looked up from germline, CDR1 is MNHEY and CDR2 is SVGAGI. The V and J ends lost 5 bases and 4 bases respectively, with 9 bases between them. This CDR3 spans 13 amino acids. The CDR3 is CASSTSPYNEQFF. CDR3 sequence (DNA): TGTGCCAGCAGTACTAGCCCGTACAATGAGCAGTTCTTC.

The chain joins TRBV6-5 to TRBJ2-7; D may be TRBD2 (6 bases). Germline V gives CDR1 MNHEY, CDR2 SVGAGI. The ends were cut back, 4 bases at V and 2 bases at J, with 15 bases in the middle. This CDR3 spans 15 amino acids. The CDR3 region has the DNA TGTGCCAGCAGTTCCCCGGGGACTTTAACCTACGAGCAGTACTTC. Translated: CASSSPGTLTYEQYF.

V is TRBV2 and J is TRBJ2-7, with TRBD1 matching over 11 bases. The CDR3 contains 20 residues. Germline V gene data show CDR1 as SNHLY and CDR2 as FYNNEI. J was trimmed by 1 base and V by 0 bases; bases with no gene match: 14. CDR3 sequence: CASSEAVGQGALWVSYEQYF. In DNA form, the CDR3 reads TGTGCCAGCAGTGAAGCGGTAGGACAGGGGGCGCTTTGGGTATCCTACGAGCAGTACTTC.

The V and J genes are TRBV11-3 and TRBJ2-3; D gene uncertain. This CDR3 has 11 residues. Germline V CDR1 and CDR2: SGHNT, YENEEA. The V end was cut by 7 bases, the J end by 5 bases, with 7 bases between. The CDR3 reads CASNRGDTQYF. CDR3 DNA sequence: TGTGCCAGCAATCGCGGAGATACGCAGTATTTT. The variable domain in full, completed from reference TRBV11-3 and TRBJ2-3, reads EAGVVQSPRYKIIEKKQPVAFWCNPISGHNTLYWYLQNLGQGPELLIRYENEEAVDDSQLPKDRFSAERLKGVDSTLKIQPAELGDSAVYLCASNRGDTQYFGPGTRLTVL.

The chain joins TRBV10-2 to TRBJ2-5; perhaps TRBD1 as D (6 bases). V lost 11 bases and J lost 5, with 15 bases in between. CDR3 size: 12 residues. Per germline, CDR1 WSHSY and CDR2 SAAADI. CDR3 residues: CAGGAGAETQYF. The DNA for the CDR3 is TGCGCCGGAGGTGCAGGGGCCGAGACCCAGTACTTC.

The chain has TRBV28 and TRBJ2-1; 11 positions match TRBD2. From germline, CDR1 is MDHEN and CDR2 SYDVKM. The CDR3 has 16 residues. Trimming at V came to 3 bases and at J to 3 bases, leaving 4 bases not matched to a gene. This CDR3 is CASSLLTSGVYNEQFF. The CDR3 DNA is TGTGCCAGCAGTTTGTTGACTAGCGGGGTCTACAATGAGCAGTTCTTC.

The chain has TRBV7-3 and TRBJ2-4, with 11 nucleotides matching TRBD2. Germline V gives CDR1 SGHTA, CDR2 FQGTGA. The CDR3 covers 20 residues. The junction had 15 bases not matched to a gene; V was cut back by 4 bases and J by 1 base. This CDR3 is CASSCPVASGRMRAKNIQYF. The CDR3 bases are TGTGCCAGCAGCTGTCCAGTGGCTAGCGGGAGGATGAGGGCCAAAAACATTCAGTACTTC.

The J gene is TRBJ2-6, the V gene TRBV5-8; D may be TRBD1 (5 bases). Trimming removed 5 bases from V and 2 bases from J, with 14 bases in between. There are 16 residues in the CDR3. CDR1 is SGHTS and CDR2 is YDEGEE in the germline V gene. The chain's CDR3 is CASSSRVRTGANVLTF. The CDR3 DNA is TGTGCCAGCAGTTCCAGGGTCCGGACTGGGGCCAACGTCCTGACTTTC.

This rearrangement joins TRBV5-1 to TRBJ1-1; TRBD1 aligns across 7 bases. The CDR3 contains 14 residues. Germline V CDR1 and CDR2: SGHRS, YFSETQ. The V segment lost 0 bases and the J segment 5 bases; nucleotides outside the gene matches: 4. The CDR3, as DNA: TGCGCCAGCAGCTTGGGGCAGGGGGGAACTGAAGCTTTCTTT. It translates to CASSLGQGGTEAFF.

The chain has TRBV11-2 and TRBJ1-1; the D is unclear. V was pared by 2 bases and J by 1 base, with 8 bases between. Per germline, CDR1 SGHAT and CDR2 FQNNGV. This CDR3 spans 14 amino acids. CDR3 in amino acids: CASSLSGSNTEAFF. The CDR3 DNA sequence: TGTGCCAGCAGCTTATCCGGTTCGAACACTGAAGCTTTCTTT.

The rearrangement uses TRBV30 and TRBJ2-1, with 9 positions matching TRBD2. The length of the CDR3 is 13 residues. Looked up from germline, CDR1 is GTSNPN and CDR2 is SVGIG (reference sequence). V lost 4 bases and J lost 2; bases outside the gene matches: 0. The CDR3 protein is CAWIAGAYNEQFF. DNA of the CDR3: TGTGCCTGGATAGCGGGGGCCTACAATGAGCAGTTCTTC. Complete variable domain (other parts from reference TRBV30 and TRBJ2-1): SQTIHQWPATLVQPVGSPLSLECTVEGTSNPNLYWYRQAAGRGLQLLFYSVGIGQISSEVPQNLSASRPQDRQFILSSKKLLLSDSGFYLCAWIAGAYNEQFFGPGTRLTVL.